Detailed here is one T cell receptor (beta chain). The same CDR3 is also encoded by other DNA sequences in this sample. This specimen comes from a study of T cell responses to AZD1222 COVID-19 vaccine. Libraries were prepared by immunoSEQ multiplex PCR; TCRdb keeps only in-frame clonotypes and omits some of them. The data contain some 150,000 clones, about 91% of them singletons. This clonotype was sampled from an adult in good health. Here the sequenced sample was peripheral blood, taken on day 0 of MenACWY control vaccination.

DNA of the CDR3: TGTGCCAGCAGCTTAATTCAAGAGACCCAGTACTTC. This encodes CASSLIQETQYF. The rearrangement uses TRBV7-2 and TRBJ2-5; D gene ambiguous. The ends were cut back, 2 bases at V and 2 bases at J, with 3 bases in the middle. The V gene's germline CDR1 is SGHTA and CDR2 FQGNSA. The CDR3 contains 12 residues.